These T cell receptor beta chains were read from a single sample in a study of T cells after yellow fever vaccination. TCRdb re-analysed the 5' RACE reads in MiXCR, keeping a single row per CDR3 protein. The table has about 400,000 distinct CDR3 sequences, approximately 10% seen once; the top ten hold roughly 18%. Source: PBMCs, taken on the day of the first yellow fever vaccination. These receptors were collected from a man aged 18 to 29 who received the YFV17D yellow fever vaccine. Both conserved end residues are part of each CDR3. The D gene is left open where the match is weak. The size of a clone is reported for some rows only, either as once, few or many, or as a class for expanded clones.

clone size	D gene	V gene	J gene	CDR3 DNA	CDR3 protein
.	TRBD2	TRBV6-1	TRBJ2-3	TGTGCCAGCACCAACACCGCTAATGGGGGGGGCACAGATACGCAGTATTTT	CASTNTANGGGTDTQYF
.	.	TRBV27	TRBJ2-2	TGTGCCAGCAGTTTAGATGAGGGCACCGGGGAGCTGTTTTTT	CASSLDEGTGELFF
many	.	TRBV12-3/TRBV12-4	TRBJ1-6	TGTGCCAGCAGCCTTCGGGACCCTAGGGACTCACCCCTCCACTTT	CASSLRDPRDSPLHF
few	.	TRBV29-1	TRBJ2-2	TGCAGCGTTCAGAGATACACCGGGGAGCTGTTTTTT	CSVQRYTGELFF
.	TRBD1	TRBV7-2	TRBJ2-1	TGTGCCAGCAGCTTAGTAGGGGGCTCCCTCCAATCTTGGCGCTTCTTC	CASSLVGGSLQSWRFF
many	.	TRBV5-1	TRBJ2-1	TGCGCCAGCAGCTTGGGGGCTGACAATGAGCAGTTCTTC	CASSLGADNEQFF
once	TRBD1	TRBV10-3	TRBJ1-2	TGTGCCATCAGTGAGTCTGGGGGACAGGGGAGTGGCTACACCTTC	CAISESGGQGSGYTF
many	TRBD1	TRBV12-3/TRBV12-4	TRBJ2-5	TGTGCCAGCAGTTTAGAGGGGGCTTGGGAGACCCAGTACTTC	CASSLEGAWETQYF
few	.	TRBV29-1	TRBJ1-1	TGCAGCGGGGCGAGGATGAACACTGAAGCTTTCTTT	CSGARMNTEAFF
many	TRBD2	TRBV4-1	TRBJ2-2	TGCGCCAGCAGCCAAGCCTTCCGGGGGGGCCGGGCAAGCGGGGAGCTGTTTTTT	CASSQAFRGGRASGELFF
.	.	TRBV10-3	TRBJ1-2	TGTGCCATCGCGGAGCCGGGGCCAATTAACTATGGCTACACCTTC	CAIAEPGPINYGYTF
.	TRBD1	TRBV5-6	TRBJ2-3	TGTGCCAGCACACCAGGGGGCTGGGAAGATACGCAGTATTTT	CASTPGGWEDTQYF
few	.	TRBV18	TRBJ2-2	TGTGCCAGCTCACGAGAAGGGGCACTTGCCGGGGAGCTGTTTTTT	CASSREGALAGELFF
.	.	TRBV4-1	TRBJ2-1	TGCGCCAGCAGCCAAGTAGCCCACTGGAGGCAGTTCTTC	CASSQVAHWRQFF
few	.	TRBV7-2	TRBJ1-2	TGTGCCAGCAGCTTAGGTGTTCTCGAGACAGGAATTTATGGCTACACCTTC	CASSLGVLETGIYGYTF
.	.	TRBV4-3	TRBJ1-6	TGCGCCAGCAGCCAACAAGGACTCGTTAATTCACCCCTCCACTTT	CASSQQGLVNSPLHF
few	TRBD2	TRBV7-8	TRBJ2-5	TGTGCCAGCAGCTTAGAGGGACTAGCGGGGGTGGAGACCCAGTACTTC	CASSLEGLAGVETQYF
few	.	TRBV7-2	TRBJ2-7	TGTGCCAGCCGAACCGGCGGGGCGATGGACTACGAGCAGTACTTC	CASRTGGAMDYEQYF
few	.	TRBV20-1	TRBJ2-5	TGCAGTGCTAGAGGACTAGTTGAGTTGTACTTC	CSARGLVELYF
many	TRBD1	TRBV6-6	TRBJ1-4	TGTGCCAGCAGGACAGGGCCGAATGAAAAACTGTTTTTT	CASRTGPNEKLFF
.	.	TRBV5-5	TRBJ2-5	TGTGCCAGCAGCTTGGAAGGATCCCCACAAGAGACCCAGTACTTC	CASSLEGSPQETQYF